The clone carrying this TCR beta chain appeared once. This sample is part of a study of shared clonotypes between healthy human individuals. Study as a whole: A couple of women and a few men aged 18 to 49 served as donors.

Sequencing used immunoSEQ multiplex PCR; TCRdb keeps in-frame clones, though not all of them. Seen here are roughly 2.1 million clones, 85% to 95% observed once, and the top ten hold over 1.5%. It was CD45RO-negative cells, positively selected for CCR7, that made up naive CD8 cells, with terminally differentiated effector memory CD45RA+ cells excluded. Trimming took off 3 bases at V and 2 bases at J, with 14 bases between the two ends. The germline gives CDR1 SGDLS, CDR2 YYNGEE. This CDR3 is 15 amino acids long. The TCR sequence derives from a man younger than 30 in good health. Some clones in this sample may be carry-over from other donors' samples. The material sequenced was naive CD8+ T cells from PBMCs. The V gene is TRBV9, the J gene TRBJ1-2; D gene ambiguous. CDR3 loop: CASSGTRGRNYGYTF. The CDR3 DNA reads TGTGCCAGCAGCGGAACCCGAGGAAGGAACTATGGCTACACCTTC.